The T cell receptor (beta chain) described here comes from a study of blood T cell repertoires in COVID-19. Study-wide context: The United States, Italy and Spain supplied acute and convalescent COVID-19 samples. Nucleic acid was either cDNA or gDNA, and it came from T cells, B-cell-depleted T cells, or PBMCs.

Germline loops: CDR1 LGHNA, CDR2 YNFKEQ. The V end was cut by 4 bases, the J end by 0 bases, with 12 bases between. The CDR3 is 15 residues long. Original processing notes: Scientists estimated how many nucleated cells there were by amplifying reference gene primers. Method: immunoSEQ multiplex PCR; TCRdb's copy keeps in-frame clones and lacks some. V, J and clone size are taken as reported in that table, and D and trimming were inferred from the DNA itself. This sample yields approximately 150,000 clones, of which 85% to 95% are seen a single time; 2% belongs to the top ten. What was sequenced was peripheral blood. The TCR was taken from a woman aged 60 to 75 with COVID-19, enrolled during active disease. The chain links TRBV4-2 to TRBJ1-1; D ambiguous. The CDR3 reads CASSPRARMNTEAFF. As DNA, the CDR3 is TGTGCCAGCAGCCCGAGGGCCAGAATGAACACTGAAGCTTTCTTT.